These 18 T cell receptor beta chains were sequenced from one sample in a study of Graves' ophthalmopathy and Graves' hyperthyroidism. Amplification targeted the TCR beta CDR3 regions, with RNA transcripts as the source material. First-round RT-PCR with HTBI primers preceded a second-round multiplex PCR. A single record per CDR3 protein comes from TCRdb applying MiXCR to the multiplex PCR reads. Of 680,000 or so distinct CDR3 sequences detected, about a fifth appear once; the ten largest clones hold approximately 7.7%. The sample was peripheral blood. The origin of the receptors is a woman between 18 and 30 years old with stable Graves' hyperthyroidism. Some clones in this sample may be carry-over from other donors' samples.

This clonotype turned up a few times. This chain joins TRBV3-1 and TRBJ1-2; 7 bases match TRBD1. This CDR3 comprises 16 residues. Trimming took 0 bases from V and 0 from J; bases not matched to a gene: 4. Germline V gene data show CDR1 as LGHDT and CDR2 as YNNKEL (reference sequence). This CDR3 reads CASSQDSGQSNYGYTF. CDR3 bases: TGTGCCAGCAGCCAAGATTCGGGACAGTCTAACTATGGCTACACCTTC.

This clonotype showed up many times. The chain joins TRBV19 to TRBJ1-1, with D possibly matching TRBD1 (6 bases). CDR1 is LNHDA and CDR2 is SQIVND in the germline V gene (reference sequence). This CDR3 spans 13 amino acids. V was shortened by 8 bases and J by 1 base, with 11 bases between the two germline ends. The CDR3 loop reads CASGVTGNTEAFF. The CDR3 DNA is TGTGCCAGTGGAGTGACAGGGAACACTGAAGCTTTCTTT.

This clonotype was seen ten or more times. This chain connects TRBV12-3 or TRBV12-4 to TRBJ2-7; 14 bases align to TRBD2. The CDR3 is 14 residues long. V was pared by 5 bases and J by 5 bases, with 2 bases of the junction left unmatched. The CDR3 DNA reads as TGTGCCAGCAGTAGACTAGCGGGGGGGAACGAGCAGTACTTC. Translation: CASSRLAGGNEQYF.

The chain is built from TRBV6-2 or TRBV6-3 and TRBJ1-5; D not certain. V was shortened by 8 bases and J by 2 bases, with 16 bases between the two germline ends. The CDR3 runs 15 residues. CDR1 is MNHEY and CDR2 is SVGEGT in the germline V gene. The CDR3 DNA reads TGTGCCAGCGGCCTAACCGAGGGAGGCAATCAGCCCCAGCATTTT. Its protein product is CASGLTEGGNQPQHF.

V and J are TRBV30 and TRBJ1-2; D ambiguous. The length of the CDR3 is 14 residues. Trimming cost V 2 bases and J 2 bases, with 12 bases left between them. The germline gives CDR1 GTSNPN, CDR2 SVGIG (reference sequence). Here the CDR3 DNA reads TGTGCCTGGAGTCCGCCGACACTCAACTATGGCTACACCTTC. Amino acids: CAWSPPTLNYGYTF.

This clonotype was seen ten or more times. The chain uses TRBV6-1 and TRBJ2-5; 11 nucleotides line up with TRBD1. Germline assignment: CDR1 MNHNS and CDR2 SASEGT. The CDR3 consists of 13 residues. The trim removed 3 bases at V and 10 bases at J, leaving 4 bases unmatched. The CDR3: CASSEGTGGDQYF. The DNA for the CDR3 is TGTGCCAGCAGTGAGGGGACAGGGGGGGACCAGTACTTC.

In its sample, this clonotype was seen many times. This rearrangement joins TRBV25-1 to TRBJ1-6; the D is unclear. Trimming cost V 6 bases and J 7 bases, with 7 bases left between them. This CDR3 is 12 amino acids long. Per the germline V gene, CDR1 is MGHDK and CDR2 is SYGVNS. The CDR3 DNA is TGTGCCAGCAGCCCGGCGAATTCACCCCTCCACTTT. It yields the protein CASSPANSPLHF.

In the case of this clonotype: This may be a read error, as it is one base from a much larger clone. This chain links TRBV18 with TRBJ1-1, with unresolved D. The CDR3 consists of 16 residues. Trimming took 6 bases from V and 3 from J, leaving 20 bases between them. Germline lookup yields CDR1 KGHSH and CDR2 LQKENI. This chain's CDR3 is CASSPPSWWRDTEAFF. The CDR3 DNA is TGTGCCAGCTCTCCCCCGAGTTGGTGGCGGGACACTGAAGCTTTCTTT.

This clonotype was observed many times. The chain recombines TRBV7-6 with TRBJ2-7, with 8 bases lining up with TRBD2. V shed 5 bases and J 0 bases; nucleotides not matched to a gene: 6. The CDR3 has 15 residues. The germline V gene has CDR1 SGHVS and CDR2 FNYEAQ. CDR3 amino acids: CASSVTGTSSYEQYF. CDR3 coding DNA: TGTGCCAGCAGCGTAACCGGGACTAGCTCCTACGAGCAGTACTTC.

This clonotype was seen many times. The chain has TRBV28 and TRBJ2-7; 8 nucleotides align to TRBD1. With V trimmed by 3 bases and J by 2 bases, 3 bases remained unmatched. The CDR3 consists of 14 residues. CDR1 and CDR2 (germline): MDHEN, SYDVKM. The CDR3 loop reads CASSFTGGPYEQYF. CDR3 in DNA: TGTGCCAGCAGTTTCACAGGGGGTCCCTACGAGCAGTACTTC.

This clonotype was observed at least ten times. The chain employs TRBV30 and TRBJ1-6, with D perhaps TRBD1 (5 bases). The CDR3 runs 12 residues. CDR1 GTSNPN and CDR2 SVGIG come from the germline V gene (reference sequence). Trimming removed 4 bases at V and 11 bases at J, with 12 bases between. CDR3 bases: TGTGCCTGGACAGGGAGCGCTACACCCCTCCACTTT. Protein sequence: CAWTGSATPLHF.

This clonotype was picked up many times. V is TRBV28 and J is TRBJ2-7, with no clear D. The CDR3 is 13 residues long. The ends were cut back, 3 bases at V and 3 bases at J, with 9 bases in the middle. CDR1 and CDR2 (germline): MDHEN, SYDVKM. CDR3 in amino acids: CASSFAGFYEQYF. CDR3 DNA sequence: TGTGCCAGCAGTTTTGCCGGATTCTACGAGCAGTACTTC.

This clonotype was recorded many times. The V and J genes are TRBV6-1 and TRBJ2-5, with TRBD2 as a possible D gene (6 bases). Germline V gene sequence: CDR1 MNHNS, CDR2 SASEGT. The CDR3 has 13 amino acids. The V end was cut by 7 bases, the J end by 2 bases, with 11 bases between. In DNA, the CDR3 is TGTGCCAGCACCAGGGACTTACAAGAGACCCAGTACTTC. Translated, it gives CASTRDLQETQYF.

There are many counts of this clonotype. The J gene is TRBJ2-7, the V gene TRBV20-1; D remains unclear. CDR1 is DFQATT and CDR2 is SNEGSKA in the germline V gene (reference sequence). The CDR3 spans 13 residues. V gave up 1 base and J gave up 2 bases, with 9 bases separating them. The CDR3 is CSARGQKPYEQYF. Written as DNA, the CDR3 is TGCAGTGCTAGAGGGCAGAAACCCTACGAGCAGTACTTC.

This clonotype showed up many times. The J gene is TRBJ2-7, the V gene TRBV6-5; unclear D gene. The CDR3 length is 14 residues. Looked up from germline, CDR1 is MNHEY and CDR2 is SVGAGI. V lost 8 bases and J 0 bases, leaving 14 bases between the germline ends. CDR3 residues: CASEGRVSSYEQYF. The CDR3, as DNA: TGTGCCAGCGAAGGACGGGTTAGCTCCTACGAGCAGTACTTC.

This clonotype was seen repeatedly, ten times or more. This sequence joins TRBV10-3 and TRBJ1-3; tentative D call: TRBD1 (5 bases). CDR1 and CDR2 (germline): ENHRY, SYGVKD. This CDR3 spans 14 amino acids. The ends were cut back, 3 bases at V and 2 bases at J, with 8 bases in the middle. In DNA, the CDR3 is TGTGCCATCAGTGAACAGGAGACTGGAAACACCATATATTTT. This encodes CAISEQETGNTIYF.

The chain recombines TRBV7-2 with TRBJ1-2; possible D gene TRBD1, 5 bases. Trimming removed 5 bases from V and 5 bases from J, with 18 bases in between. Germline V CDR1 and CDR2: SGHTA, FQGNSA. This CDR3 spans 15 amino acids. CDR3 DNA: TGTGCCAGCAGCCCCGGCGGGGGATTGGCGTATGGCTACACCTTC. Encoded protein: CASSPGGGLAYGYTF.

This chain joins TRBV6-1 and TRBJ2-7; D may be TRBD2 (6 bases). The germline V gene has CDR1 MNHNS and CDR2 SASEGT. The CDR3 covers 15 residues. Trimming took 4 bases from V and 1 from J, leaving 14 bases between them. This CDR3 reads CASSARLGRSYEQYF. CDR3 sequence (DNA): TGTGCCAGCAGTGCGAGACTAGGGAGGTCCTACGAGCAGTACTTC.